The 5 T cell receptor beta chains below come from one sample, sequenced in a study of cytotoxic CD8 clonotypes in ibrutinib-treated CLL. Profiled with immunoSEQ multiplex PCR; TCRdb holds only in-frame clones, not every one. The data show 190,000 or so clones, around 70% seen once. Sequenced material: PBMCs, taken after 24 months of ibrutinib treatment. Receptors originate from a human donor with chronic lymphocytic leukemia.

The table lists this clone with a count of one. CDR3: CASSQAWAGELFF. The CDR3, as DNA: TGCGCCAGCAGCCAAGCCTGGGCCGGGGAGCTGTTTTTT. The rearrangement links TRBV4-3 to TRBJ2-2; D is unresolved. Germline V gene data show CDR1 as LGHNA and CDR2 as YSLEER. This CDR3 is 13 amino acids long. V was clipped by 1 base and J by 6 bases, with 6 bases between them.

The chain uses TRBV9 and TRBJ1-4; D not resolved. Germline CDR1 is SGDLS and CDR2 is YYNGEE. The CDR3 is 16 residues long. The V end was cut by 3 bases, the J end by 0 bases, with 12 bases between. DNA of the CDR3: TGTGCCAGCAGCGAAGGCGACATTGCAACTAATGAAAAACTGTTTTTT. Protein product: CASSEGDIATNEKLFF.

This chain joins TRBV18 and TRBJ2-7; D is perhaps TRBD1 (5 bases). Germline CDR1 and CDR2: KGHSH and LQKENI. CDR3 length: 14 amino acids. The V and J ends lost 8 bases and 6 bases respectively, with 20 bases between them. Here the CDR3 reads CASTLQALVGEQYF. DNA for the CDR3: TGTGCCAGCACTTTACAGGCCCTCGTGGGCGAGCAGTACTTC.

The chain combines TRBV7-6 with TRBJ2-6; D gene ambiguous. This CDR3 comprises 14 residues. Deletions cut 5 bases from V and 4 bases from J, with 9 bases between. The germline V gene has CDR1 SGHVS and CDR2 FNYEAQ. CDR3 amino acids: CASSPSTGANVLTF. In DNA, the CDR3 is TGTGCCAGCAGCCCTAGTACGGGGGCCAACGTCCTGACTTTC.

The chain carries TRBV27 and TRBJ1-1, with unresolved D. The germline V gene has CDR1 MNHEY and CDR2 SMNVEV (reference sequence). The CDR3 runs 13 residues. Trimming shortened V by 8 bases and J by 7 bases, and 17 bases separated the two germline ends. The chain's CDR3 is CASGRYYAGEAFF. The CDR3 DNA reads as TGTGCCAGCGGGAGGTATTATGCGGGTGAAGCTTTCTTT.